This T cell receptor (beta chain) derives from a study of tumor and adjacent non-tumor tissue in lung cancer. The CDR3 is 15 residues long. Germline lookup yields CDR1 SNHLY and CDR2 FYNNEI. No cell sorting was done before RNA was extracted from the tissue. A modified ARM-PCR protocol with three rounds of nested PCR amplified TCRbeta. TCRdb recomputed calls from the multiplex PCR reads with MiXCR, one row per CDR3 protein. The sample yields tens of thousands of distinct CDR3 sequences, around 64% seen once. Comment on this clonotype: One end of the junction varies from germline; a read error may be responsible.

The chain combines TRBV2 with TRBJ2-4, with 7 bases identical to TRBD2. This receptor was identified in a man in his 60s with non-small cell lung cancer. Material for sequencing was lung tumor tissue. CDR3 nucleotide sequence: TGTGCCAGCAGTGAACGGGGGGTAGCCAAAAACAATCAGTACTTC. Protein product: CASSERGVAKNNQYF.